Reported below is one TCR beta chain. Its antigen is still unknown. The source of the sample is a study of cytomegalovirus exposure and HLA in healthy donors. Study results and caveats: Among the CMV-associated chains, a few were confirmed in vitro as specific for CMV antigens. For most TCR sequences rarity was the rule, although some public TCRs occurred in many donors.

Produced via immunoSEQ multiplex PCR; TCRdb's table is partial and in-frame only. The sample carries tens of thousands of clones, roughly 83% recorded once. Germline V gives CDR1 MNHEY, CDR2 SMNVEV (reference sequence). Trimming removed 4 bases from V and 7 bases from J, with 8 bases in between. The CDR3 has 12 amino acids. This sequence originates from a woman between 18 and 29 years old in good health and CMV-seropositive. The chain employs TRBV27 and TRBJ2-1; D ambiguous. Sequenced sample: PBMCs. The CDR3 here is CASSYPSNEQFF. Here the CDR3 DNA reads TGTGCCAGCAGTTATCCTAGTAATGAGCAGTTCTTC.